Listed below are T cell receptor beta chains from one sample, sequenced in a study of blood T cell repertoires in COVID-19. Clones were sequenced by immunoSEQ multiplex PCR, and TCRdb holds only the in-frame ones, with some missing. Of 150,000 or so clones in the sample, roughly 86% were seen once. Sequenced material: peripheral blood. Every receptor here comes from a young man with acute or convalescent COVID-19. The CDR3 runs from the conserved cysteine through the conserved F or W. The order of the fields is J gene, clone size, D gene, V gene, CDR3 protein, CDR3 DNA. The D gene is left open where the match is weak. Clone sizes are given selectively: once, few, many, or a class where the clone is expanded.

TRBJ2-1	once	TRBD1	TRBV30	CAWTGQGKVGEQFF	TGTGCCTGGACAGGACAGGGGAAGGTCGGTGAGCAGTTCTTC
TRBJ1-5	once	TRBD1	TRBV30	CAWSVTGTAQPQHF	TGTGCCTGGAGTGTAACCGGGACAGCTCAGCCCCAGCATTTT
TRBJ2-7	few	TRBD1	TRBV5-5	CASSRQGAYEQYF	TGTGCCAGCAGCCGACAGGGGGCCTACGAGCAGTACTTC
TRBJ2-5	NA	NA	TRBV9	CASSVGGVSETQYF	TGTGCCAGCAGCGTAGGGGGGGTGTCTGAGACCCAGTACTTC
TRBJ1-2	NA	NA	TRBV7-9	CASIAWDTDQSYGYTF	TGTGCCAGCATCGCGTGGGACACCGATCAATCCTATGGCTACACCTTC
TRBJ2-7	NA	TRBD1	TRBV2	CASREGQGAYEQYF	TGTGCCAGCAGGGAGGGACAGGGGGCCTACGAGCAGTACTTC
TRBJ2-7	NA	TRBD2	TRBV9	CASSAGTTEQYF	TGTGCCAGCAGCGCCGGGACTACCGAGCAGTACTTC
TRBJ1-4	NA	NA	TRBV7-6	CASSLDPLELFF	TGTGCCAGCAGCTTAGATCCGCTTGAGCTGTTTTTT
TRBJ1-1	NA	TRBD1	TRBV5-5	CASKLAGGFRGAFF	TGTGCCAGCAAATTGGCAGGGGGATTCAGGGGAGCTTTCTTT
TRBJ1-5	once	TRBD1	TRBV6-1	CASSGGRTGRNQPQHF	TGTGCCAGCAGTGGGGGGCGGACAGGAAGGAATCAGCCCCAGCATTTT
TRBJ2-7	NA	TRBD1	TRBV5-5	CASSLAGQGSYEQYF	TGTGCCAGCAGCTTGGCCGGACAGGGATCCTACGAGCAGTACTTC